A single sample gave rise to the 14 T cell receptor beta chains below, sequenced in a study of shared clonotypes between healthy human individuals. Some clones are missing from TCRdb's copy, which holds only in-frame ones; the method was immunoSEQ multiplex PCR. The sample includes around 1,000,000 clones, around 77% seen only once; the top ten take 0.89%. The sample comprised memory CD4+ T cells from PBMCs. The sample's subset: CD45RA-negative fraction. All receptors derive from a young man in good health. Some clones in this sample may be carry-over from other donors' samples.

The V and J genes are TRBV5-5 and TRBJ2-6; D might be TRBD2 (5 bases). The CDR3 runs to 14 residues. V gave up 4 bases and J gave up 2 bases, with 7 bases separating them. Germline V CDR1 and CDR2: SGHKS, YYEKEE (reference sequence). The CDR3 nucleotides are TGTGCCAGCAGCGGGAGTACTGGGGCCAACGTCCTGACTTTC. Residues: CASSGSTGANVLTF.

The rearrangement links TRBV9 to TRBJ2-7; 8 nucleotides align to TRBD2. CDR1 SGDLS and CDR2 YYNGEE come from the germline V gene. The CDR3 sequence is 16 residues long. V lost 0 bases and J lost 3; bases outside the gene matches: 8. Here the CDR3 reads CASSVDGGRNIYEQYF. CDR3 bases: TGTGCCAGCAGCGTAGACGGCGGGAGGAATATCTACGAGCAGTACTTC.

This CDR3 is CASSFGGSGGEEQYF. CDR3 DNA: TGTGCCAGCAGTTTCGGGGGTTCGGGAGGTGAAGAGCAGTACTTC. V is TRBV5-4 and J is TRBJ2-7; 7 positions match TRBD2. The V gene's germline CDR1 is SGHNT and CDR2 YYREEE (reference sequence). Trimming removed 5 bases from V and 7 bases from J; junction bases left unmatched: 15. The CDR3 consists of 15 residues.

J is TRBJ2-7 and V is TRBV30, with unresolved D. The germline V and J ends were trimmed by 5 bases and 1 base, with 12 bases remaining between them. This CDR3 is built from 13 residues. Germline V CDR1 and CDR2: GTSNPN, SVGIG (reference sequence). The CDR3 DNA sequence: TGTGCCTGGGCCGGAACAGTTTCCTACGAGCAGTACTTC. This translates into CAWAGTVSYEQYF.

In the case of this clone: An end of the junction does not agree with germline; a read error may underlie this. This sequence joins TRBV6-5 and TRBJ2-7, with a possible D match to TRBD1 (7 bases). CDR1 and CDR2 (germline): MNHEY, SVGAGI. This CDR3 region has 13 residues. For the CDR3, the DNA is TGTGCCAGCAGTAACTCAGGGGGAGGCGAGCAGTACTTC. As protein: CASSNSGGGEQYF.

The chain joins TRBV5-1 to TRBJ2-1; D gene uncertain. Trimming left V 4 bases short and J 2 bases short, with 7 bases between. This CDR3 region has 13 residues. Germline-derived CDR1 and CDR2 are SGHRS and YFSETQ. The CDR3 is CASSQITYNEQFF. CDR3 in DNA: TGCGCCAGCAGCCAGATAACCTACAATGAGCAGTTCTTC.

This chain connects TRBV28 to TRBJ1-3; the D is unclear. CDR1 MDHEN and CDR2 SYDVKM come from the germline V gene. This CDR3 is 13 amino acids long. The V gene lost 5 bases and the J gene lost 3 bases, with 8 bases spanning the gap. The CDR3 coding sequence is TGTGCCAGCAGTCCCCCGGTTGGAAACACCATATATTTT. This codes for CASSPPVGNTIYF.

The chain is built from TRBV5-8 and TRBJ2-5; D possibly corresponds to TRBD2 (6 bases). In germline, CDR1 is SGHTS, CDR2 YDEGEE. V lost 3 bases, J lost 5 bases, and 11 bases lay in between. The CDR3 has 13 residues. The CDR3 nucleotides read TGTGCCAGCAGCTGGGGGGTCGGGGAGACCCAGTACTTC. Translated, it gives CASSWGVGETQYF.

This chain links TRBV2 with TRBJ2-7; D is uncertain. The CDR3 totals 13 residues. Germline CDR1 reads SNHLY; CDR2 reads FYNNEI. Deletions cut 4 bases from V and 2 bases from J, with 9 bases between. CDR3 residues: CASSGLPPYEQYF. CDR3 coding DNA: TGTGCCAGCAGTGGCCTCCCCCCCTACGAGCAGTACTTC.

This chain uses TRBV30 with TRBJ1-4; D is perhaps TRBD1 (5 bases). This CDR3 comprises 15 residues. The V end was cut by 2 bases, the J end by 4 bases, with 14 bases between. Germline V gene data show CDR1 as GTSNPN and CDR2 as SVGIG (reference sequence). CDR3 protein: CAWSLLGGGNEKLFF. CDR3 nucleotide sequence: TGTGCCTGGAGTCTGTTGGGGGGAGGTAATGAAAAACTGTTTTTT.

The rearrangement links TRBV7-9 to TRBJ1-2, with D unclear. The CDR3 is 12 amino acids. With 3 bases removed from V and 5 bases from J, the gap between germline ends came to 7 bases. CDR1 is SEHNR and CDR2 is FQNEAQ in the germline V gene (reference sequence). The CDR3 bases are TGTGCCAGCAGCTTTACAGTATATGGCTACACCTTC. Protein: CASSFTVYGYTF.

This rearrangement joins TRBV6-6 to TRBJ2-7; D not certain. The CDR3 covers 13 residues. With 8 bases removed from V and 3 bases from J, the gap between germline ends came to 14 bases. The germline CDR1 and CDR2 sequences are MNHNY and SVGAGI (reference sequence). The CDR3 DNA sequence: TGTGCCAGCGGGGTAGGGAAAGACTACGAGCAGTACTTC. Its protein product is CASGVGKDYEQYF.

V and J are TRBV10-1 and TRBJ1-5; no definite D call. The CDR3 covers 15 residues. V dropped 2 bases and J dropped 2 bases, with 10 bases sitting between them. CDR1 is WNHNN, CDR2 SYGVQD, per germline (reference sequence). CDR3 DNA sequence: TGCGCCAGCAGTGAGCCCCCAAGGGGCAATCAGCCCCAGCATTTT. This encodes CASSEPPRGNQPQHF.

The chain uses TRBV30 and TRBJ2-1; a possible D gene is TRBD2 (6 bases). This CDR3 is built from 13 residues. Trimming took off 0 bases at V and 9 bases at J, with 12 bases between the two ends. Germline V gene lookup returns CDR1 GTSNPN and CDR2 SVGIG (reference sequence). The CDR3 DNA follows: TGTGCCTGGAGTGTCAGCCTAGCGACTGAGCAGTTCTTC. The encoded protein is CAWSVSLATEQFF.